One sample yielded the 21 T cell receptor beta chains listed below, sequenced in a study of T cell repertoires in cytomegalovirus infection. Their antigens remain unidentified. MiXCR was run by TCRdb on the reads, yielding one entry per CDR3 protein. The data show 110,000 or so distinct CDR3 sequences, under 35% seen once. The sample was CD8+ T cells from cultured PBMCs, taken from culture after CMV antigen stimulation. The receptors here all came from a human donor in good health (CMV status not recorded). Some clones in this sample may be carry-over from other donors' samples.

This clonotype was detected only a few times. The V call is TRBV12-3 or TRBV12-4, the J call TRBJ2-6; possible D gene TRBD1, 6 bases. V lost 6 bases to trimming and J lost 2 bases, with 11 bases between them. The CDR3 is made up of 15 amino acids. CDR3 in DNA: TGTGCCAGCAGGGGAACAGGGACTGGGGCCAACGTCCTGACTTTC. It codes for CASRGTGTGANVLTF.

This clonotype has only a few counts. The V and J genes are TRBV7-9 and TRBJ1-2; no clear D gene. V was trimmed by 5 bases and J by 2 bases, leaving 18 bases between them. The CDR3 is 16 residues long. Germline CDR1 reads SEHNR; CDR2 reads FQNEAQ (reference sequence). The DNA for the CDR3 is TGTGCCAGCAGCGATGGGGTTGCGGGCATAAACTATGGCTACACCTTC. Protein: CASSDGVAGINYGYTF.

This clonotype was seen many times. V gene TRBV11-2 combines with J gene TRBJ2-1, with D perhaps TRBD2 (5 bases). Germline loops: CDR1 SGHAT, CDR2 FQNNGV. Trimming took off 5 bases at V and 3 bases at J, with 14 bases between the two ends. This CDR3 spans 15 amino acids. The CDR3 DNA follows: TGTGCCAGCAGCGCGAGCGGTCCACTCTACAATGAGCAGTTCTTC. This encodes CASSASGPLYNEQFF.

V gene TRBV7-2 combines with J gene TRBJ1-6; perhaps TRBD1 as D (6 bases). V shed 1 base and J shed 0 bases, with 10 bases lying between them. This CDR3 region has 17 residues. Germline-derived CDR1 and CDR2 are SGHTA and FQGNSA. CDR3 DNA: TGTGCCAGCAGCTTAGTCGACAGGAGCTCCTATAATTCACCCCTCCACTTT. It codes for CASSLVDRSSYNSPLHF.

This clonotype was recorded at least ten times. The chain carries TRBV4-3 and TRBJ1-6; the D gene is possibly TRBD1 (5 bases). Trimming took 0 bases from V and 6 from J, leaving 9 bases between them. This CDR3 spans 15 amino acids. In germline, CDR1 is LGHNA, CDR2 YSLEER. CDR3 in DNA: TGCGCCAGCAGCCAAGAAAGGCAGGGTAATTCACCCCTCCACTTT. This codes for CASSQERQGNSPLHF.

This clonotype was picked up a small number of times. V is TRBV5-4 and J is TRBJ2-4; 7 bases match TRBD2. CDR3 size: 14 residues. V lost 1 base and J lost 7; bases outside the gene matches: 5. The germline V gene encodes CDR1 SGHNT and CDR2 YYREEE (reference sequence). The CDR3 nucleotides are TGTGCCAGCAGCTTGTCCCCGGGGGGTAACATTCAGTACTTC. Translation: CASSLSPGGNIQYF.

The rearrangement uses TRBV4-3 and TRBJ1-5, with a possible D match to TRBD1 (5 bases). CDR3 length: 15 residues. In germline, CDR1 is LGHNA, CDR2 YSLEER. Trimming pared 0 bases from V and 5 bases from J, leaving 11 bases between. CDR3 sequence reads: CASSQDRRGDQPQHF. In DNA form, the CDR3 reads TGCGCCAGCAGCCAAGATCGACGGGGGGATCAGCCCCAGCATTTT.

CDR3 sequence: CASSSEPGQGIYEQYF. The CDR3 region has the DNA TGTGCCAGCAGCAGTGAACCGGGACAGGGGATTTACGAGCAGTACTTC. V usage is TRBV7-6 and J usage is TRBJ2-7; 10 positions match TRBD1. The V gene's germline CDR1 is SGHVS and CDR2 FNYEAQ. With 5 bases clipped from V and 4 bases from J, the junction kept 11 bases outside the gene matches. The length of the CDR3 is 16 residues.

This clonotype was detected many times. The rearrangement uses TRBV4-1 and TRBJ1-5, with TRBD1 matching 9 bases. V shed 3 bases and J 4 bases; nucleotides not matched to a gene: 1. CDR3 length equals 14 residues. Per the germline V gene, CDR1 is MGHRA and CDR2 is YSYEKL. CDR3 nucleotides: TGCGCCAGCAGCCAGGGACAGGGTAATCAGCCCCAGCATTTT. Translating gives CASSQGQGNQPQHF.

This clonotype came up a few times. This chain joins TRBV19 and TRBJ1-1; no reliable D call. The CDR3 sequence is 13 residues long. Trimming stripped 1 base from V and 1 base from J, with 4 bases between. Germline loops: CDR1 LNHDA, CDR2 SQIVND (reference sequence). The CDR3 DNA sequence: TGTGCCAGTAGTATAGGACGGAACACTGAAGCTTTCTTT. It specifies CASSIGRNTEAFF.

The table lists this clonotype with a few counts. The chain is built from TRBV4-1 and TRBJ2-5; D not certain. CDR1 is MGHRA, CDR2 YSYEKL, per germline. The V end lost 1 base, the J end lost 4 bases, and 7 bases lay between the germline ends. The CDR3 loop spans 13 amino acids. CDR3 sequence (DNA): TGCGCCAGCAGCCAAGGCGGCAGAGAGACCCAGTACTTC. Protein sequence: CASSQGGRETQYF.

The rearrangement uses TRBV7-2 and TRBJ2-5, with TRBD1 matching over 8 bases. The germline V gene encodes CDR1 SGHTA and CDR2 FQGNSA. The CDR3 runs to 14 residues. V gave up 3 bases and J gave up 5 bases; unmatched junction bases: 5. In DNA, the CDR3 is TGTGCCAGCAGCTTCGACAGGGGACCGGAGACCCAGTACTTC. Residues: CASSFDRGPETQYF.

This chain links TRBV9 with TRBJ2-1; TRBD2 matches 8 bases. V lost 3 bases to trimming and J lost 5 bases; unmatched junction nucleotides: 7. This CDR3 has 15 amino acids. CDR1 SGDLS and CDR2 YYNGEE come from the germline V gene. CDR3 sequence: CASSELISGNNEQFF. The CDR3 DNA reads TGTGCCAGCAGCGAACTGATTAGCGGGAACAATGAGCAGTTCTTC. The variable domain in full, with the rest retrieved from reference TRBV9 and TRBJ2-1, is DSGVTQTPKHLITATGQRVTLRCSPRSGDLSVYWYQQSLDQGLQFLIQYYNGEERAKGNILERFSAQQFPDLHSELNLSSLELGDSALYFCASSELISGNNEQFFGPGTRLTVL.

The V and J genes are TRBV4-1 and TRBJ2-7, with D perhaps TRBD1 (6 bases). CDR3 size: 16 residues. Per germline, CDR1 MGHRA and CDR2 YSYEKL. Trimming took 0 bases from V and 2 from J, leaving 14 bases between them. The CDR3 is CASSQDPQGQAYEQYF. In DNA form, the CDR3 reads TGCGCCAGCAGCCAAGATCCCCAGGGACAAGCCTACGAGCAGTACTTC.

There are a few counts of this clonotype. The chain has TRBV19 and TRBJ2-1; no clear D gene. V shed 4 bases and J shed 2 bases, with 9 bases lying between them. The CDR3 runs 14 residues. Germline V lookup: CDR1 LNHDA, CDR2 SQIVND (reference sequence). The CDR3 loop reads CASSKSEAYNEQFF. CDR3 DNA sequence: TGTGCCAGTAGTAAAAGCGAAGCCTACAATGAGCAGTTCTTC.

Only a few counts were recorded for this clonotype. The gene calls are TRBV7-2 and TRBJ1-5, with D tentatively TRBD1 (5 bases). This CDR3 spans 15 amino acids. The V end was cut by 5 bases, the J end by 0 bases, with 11 bases between. Germline CDR1 is SGHTA and CDR2 is FQGNSA. The CDR3 loop reads CASSRGRGSNQPQHF. CDR3 sequence (DNA): TGTGCCAGCAGCCGAGGGAGGGGTAGCAATCAGCCCCAGCATTTT.

The J gene is TRBJ1-6, the V gene TRBV6-1; TRBD1 matches at 11 bases. This CDR3 has 19 amino acids. V was clipped by 7 bases and J by 11 bases; unmatched bases: 22. Germline V gene data show CDR1 as MNHNS and CDR2 as SASEGT. The CDR3 coding sequence is TGTGCCAGCACCTATAGACCGGGACAGGGGGGCCCGGTGGAGCCACCCCTCCACTTT. Its protein is CASTYRPGQGGPVEPPLHF.

This rearrangement joins TRBV7-9 to TRBJ1-3; 8 bases are a match to TRBD1. The CDR3 contains 16 residues. Germline CDR1 is SEHNR and CDR2 is FQNEAQ (reference sequence). The J segment lost 0 bases and the V segment lost 4 bases, leaving 5 bases of the junction unmatched. CDR3 loop: CASSSTGVFSGNTIYF. CDR3 DNA sequence: TGTGCCAGCAGCTCGACAGGGGTCTTCTCTGGAAACACCATATATTTT.

V usage is TRBV28 and J usage is TRBJ2-3; no reliable D call. Between the trimmed V and J ends, which lost 2 bases and 2 bases, there was a span of 14 bases. Per the germline V gene, CDR1 is MDHEN and CDR2 is SYDVKM. This CDR3 is 16 amino acids long. The CDR3 DNA is TGTGCCAGCAGTTTAGGCCCTGGAACAGACACAGATACGCAGTATTTT. Translating gives CASSLGPGTDTDTQYF.

The genes are TRBV6-5 and TRBJ1-1, with 9 bases aligning to TRBD1. J lost 1 base, V lost 0 bases, and 0 bases had no gene match. Germline loops: CDR1 MNHEY, CDR2 SVGAGI. This CDR3 comprises 15 residues. For the CDR3, the DNA is TGTGCCAGCAGTTACTCGGGACAGGGGAACACTGAAGCTTTCTTT. Protein sequence: CASSYSGQGNTEAFF.

V usage is TRBV7-9 and J usage is TRBJ2-6, with D perhaps TRBD1 (6 bases). The CDR3 consists of 19 residues. Germline-derived CDR1 and CDR2 are SEHNR and FQNEAQ (reference sequence). The ends were cut back, 5 bases at V and 0 bases at J, with 20 bases in the middle. DNA for the CDR3: TGTGCCAGCAGCCCCAAATGGGGGCTAGGAAACTCTGGGGCCAACGTCCTGACTTTC. This gives the protein CASSPKWGLGNSGANVLTF.